The T cell receptor beta chain under discussion was sequenced for a study of OX40 agonist ivuxolimab in advanced cancers. For context, the study as a whole: Ivuxolimab was a fully human IgG2 agonistic monoclonal antibody targeting the costimulatory receptor OX40 (CD134). Intravenous ivuxolimab was administered to patients every 2 weeks at six dose levels: 0.01, 0.1, 0.3, 1.5, 3 and 10 mg/kg. Of the roughly 52 patients in dose escalation, around 19 had hepatocellular carcinoma, some 15 had melanoma, 9 had renal cell carcinoma and 9 had head and neck cancer. A male proportion of 82.7% and a mean age of about 60 years, ranging from about 23 to 79, were recorded for the dose-escalation cohort. Patients were allowed to have had prior anti-PD-1, anti-PD-L1 or anti-CTLA-4 therapy, and 40% of the dose-escalation patients had been treated with checkpoint inhibitors. Three dose-escalation patients achieved partial responses, one with hepatocellular carcinoma and two with cutaneous melanoma. The purpose of peripheral TCRbeta sequencing was to test whether ivuxolimab changed TCR sequence diversity and led to clonal T-cell expansion. The monotherapy dose-escalation portion (N ≈ 57 patients) of the phase I ivuxolimab trial is reported in the paper.

The CDR3 runs 14 residues from the cysteine to the phenylalanine. The read is trimmed to its CDR3 DNA, 42 bases read in frame from base 1. From a lookup of the germline V gene (reference sequence), CDR1 and CDR2 are SEHNR and FQNEAQ. From V the trimming removes 5 bases and from J it removes 8 bases, while the gene matches leave 8 bases of the junction unaccounted for. Patients with a history of autoimmune disease or receiving systemic immunosuppression were excluded from the trial. In every dose cohort, peripheral blood was drawn for TCR sequencing at baseline, cycle 4 day 1, and cycle 7 day 1. The samples were taken from a phase I, first-in-human, multicenter, open-label dose-escalation trial of ivuxolimab. Adults with locally advanced or metastatic melanoma, renal cell carcinoma, hepatocellular carcinoma or head and neck squamous cell carcinoma were enrolled in the trial. Before TCR sequencing, CD4+ T cells and CD8+ T cells were sorted from peripheral blood as separate populations.

Genomic DNA was isolated from the sorted cells so that the TCRbeta CDR3 region could be sequenced. The immunoSEQ Assay was used to sequence the TCRbeta CDR3 regions. Entries here come from immuneACCESS through TCRdb and include only in-frame sequences with V and J called. Some clones fail to appear in such tables; in the studies checked, an unresolved V gene covers under half of the shortfall, and the cause of the remainder is unknown. The sample table records approximately 11,000 clones; approximately 81% of these occur just once. In total, the top ten clones hold 9.2% of the sample. The paper's findings and limits, for the study overall: In partial responders in the 0.1-3.0 mg/kg groups, normalized peripheral clonal expansion was found to be among the lowest, especially among CD8+ T cells. The antigen specificity of the clonally expanded peripheral T cells was not determined. At doses of 0.1 to 3.0 mg/kg, clonal expansion of both CD4+ and CD8+ T cells in blood was seen between baseline and week 6. On average, CD8+ T cells showed more expanded clones than CD4+ T cells after ivuxolimab. Low levels of normalized T-cell clonal expansion were also seen in some patients who did not respond.

This clone was recorded only once. Its recognized antigen is unknown. No clone much larger than this one lies a single base away; base qualities are absent. The sequence links TRBV7-9 to TRBJ2-4, with 8 junctional bases fitting TRBD1. This clonotype was sampled from an adult with an advanced solid tumor such as melanoma, head and neck, liver or kidney cancer. Sample: CD4+ or CD8+ T cells sorted from blood, taken in a trial of the OX40 agonist ivuxolimab. The CDR3 reads as follows: CASSHRTGRDIQYF. The nucleotide sequence is TGTGCCAGCAGCCACCGGACAGGGCGCGACATTCAGTACTTC.